This T cell receptor (beta chain) was sequenced during a study of blood T cell repertoires in COVID-19. The wider study: T cells, B-cell-depleted T cells, or PBMCs provided the cDNA or gDNA that served as material.

Trimming removed 0 bases from V and 8 bases from J, with 11 bases in between. In germline, CDR1 is SGHRS, CDR2 YFSETQ. The CDR3 length is 14 residues. Clones were read by immunoSEQ multiplex PCR, and TCRdb kept only the in-frame ones, dropping some. The sample has 220,000 or so clones, around 81% seen once. The TCR comes from a woman aged 25-40 years who had recovered from COVID-19. The sample taken for sequencing was peripheral blood. The J gene is TRBJ1-4, the V gene TRBV5-1; D may be TRBD1 (6 bases). The CDR3 coding sequence is TGCGCCAGCAGCTTGGGCAGGGGAATCGAAAAACTGTTTTTT. Translation: CASSLGRGIEKLFF.